These 8 T cell receptor beta chains came from one sample sequenced in a study of cytomegalovirus exposure and HLA in healthy donors. The PCR had 60 Vbeta and 13 Jbeta primers. The assay was immunoSEQ multiplex PCR, and TCRdb's table has in-frame clones only and misses some. In the table there are about 55,000 clones, approximately 80% of which are singletons. Sequencing was done on a sample of PBMCs. These receptors came from a female donor in good health and CMV-seronegative.

This clone occurred a few times. The J gene is TRBJ1-1, the V gene TRBV29-1; D gene uncertain. Germline V CDR1 and CDR2: SQVTM, ANQGSEA. There are 12 residues in the CDR3. Trimming shortened V by 4 bases and J by 2 bases, and 8 bases separated the two germline ends. CDR3 loop: CSVVRGNTEAFF. CDR3 nucleotides: TGCAGCGTTGTTCGGGGAAACACTGAAGCTTTCTTT.

The sample holds a few counts of this clone. The chain joins TRBV19 to TRBJ1-1, with 7 bases lining up with TRBD1. Per the germline V gene, CDR1 is LNHDA and CDR2 is SQIVND (reference sequence). J was trimmed by 1 base and V by 4 bases; bases with no gene match: 3. This CDR3 is built from 14 residues. In DNA, the CDR3 is TGTGCCAGTAGTAACAGGGGTCGGAACACTGAAGCTTTCTTT. It codes for CASSNRGRNTEAFF.

This clone occurred a few times. The chain has TRBV4-2 and TRBJ2-5, with 13 positions matching TRBD2. The germline gives CDR1 LGHNA, CDR2 YNFKEQ. The CDR3 loop spans 18 amino acids. With V trimmed by 0 bases and J by 5 bases, 9 bases remained unmatched. The CDR3 loop reads CASSQELAGGPGMETQYF. The CDR3 nucleotides read TGTGCCAGCAGCCAAGAACTAGCGGGGGGGCCGGGGATGGAGACCCAGTACTTC.

This chain joins TRBV5-1 and TRBJ2-7; weak D call: TRBD2 (7 bases). The germline CDR1 and CDR2 sequences are SGHRS and YFSETQ. V lost 4 bases and J 4 bases, leaving 15 bases between the germline ends. This CDR3 has 14 amino acids. The CDR3 nucleotides read TGCGCCAGCAGCAATCGGGGGGCCGGGTACGAGCAGTACTTC. Translation gives CASSNRGAGYEQYF.

J is TRBJ2-7 and V is TRBV2, with unresolved D. V shed 5 bases and J shed 4 bases, with 12 bases lying between them. The CDR3 consists of 13 residues. Germline assignment: CDR1 SNHLY and CDR2 FYNNEI. The CDR3 nucleotides read TGTGCCAGCAGTTTACAAGATTCATACGAGCAGTACTTC. This translates into CASSLQDSYEQYF.

The chain combines TRBV6-4 with TRBJ2-3; possibly TRBD1 for D (6 bases). The V gene lost 2 bases and the J gene lost 1 base, with 10 bases spanning the gap. This CDR3 has 15 residues. Germline lookup yields CDR1 MRHNA and CDR2 SNTAGT. The CDR3 loop reads CASSDGQTGTDTQYF. The CDR3, as DNA: TGTGCCAGCAGTGACGGACAGACAGGCACAGATACGCAGTATTTT.

V usage is TRBV10-3 and J usage is TRBJ2-3; 12 bases line up with TRBD2. CDR3 length: 17 residues. Trimming cost V 3 bases and J 2 bases; bases outside gene matches: 6. CDR1 and CDR2 (germline): ENHRY, SYGVKD. This CDR3 is CAISDQASGGATDTQYF. In DNA, the CDR3 is TGTGCCATCAGTGATCAGGCTAGCGGGGGGGCCACAGATACGCAGTATTTT.

CDR3 sequence: CASSVGTNQETQYF. CDR3 DNA sequence: TGCGCCAGCAGCGTAGGGACTAACCAAGAGACCCAGTACTTC. This chain uses TRBV5-1 with TRBJ2-5; 7 nucleotides line up with TRBD2. The length of the CDR3 is 14 residues. The germline V gene has CDR1 SGHRS and CDR2 YFSETQ. The junction had 3 bases not matched to a gene; V was cut back by 4 bases and J by 0 bases.